Listed here are 32 T cell receptor beta chains from one sample, sequenced in a study of blood T cells in healthy people across ages. The second PCR ran about 6 to 12 cycles with a sample-barcoded 5' primer and J-beta primers. One entry per CDR3 protein, called by TCRdb with MiXCR from the 5' RACE reads. The table lists more than 650,000 distinct CDR3 sequences, 40% to 65% of them singletons. Sequenced: blood. These receptors were taken from a man older than 75 in good health.

This clonotype was picked up one time. The genes are TRBV11-2 and TRBJ1-2; 7 positions match TRBD1. This CDR3 is built from 14 residues. V trimming: 0 bases; J trimming: 10 bases; junction bases outside the gene matches: 8. Germline V gene lookup returns CDR1 SGHAT and CDR2 FQNNGV. The CDR3 DNA sequence: TGTGCCAGCAGCTTAGAACGGACAGGTCCGGACTACACCTTC. Protein: CASSLERTGPDYTF.

This CDR3 reads CASSYDGGSYYEQYF. The CDR3 DNA is TGTGCCAGCAGTTACGATGGCGGTAGCTACTACGAGCAGTACTTC. J is TRBJ2-7 and V is TRBV6-2 or TRBV6-3, with D unclear. CDR3 size: 15 residues. With 2 bases removed from V and 3 bases from J, the gap between germline ends came to 14 bases. Germline lookup yields CDR1 MNHEY and CDR2 SVGEGT.

Concerning this clonotype itself: This may be a read error: a much more frequent sequence differs by one nucleotide. This chain connects TRBV4-1 to TRBJ1-1; TRBD1 might be the D (5 bases). Per the germline V gene, CDR1 is MGHRA and CDR2 is YSYEKL. The CDR3 length is 15 residues. Here the CDR3 DNA reads TGCGCCGGCAGCCAAGTTTATGGGGGGAACACTGAAGCTTTCTTT. Its translation: CAGSQVYGGNTEAFF.

This clonotype was counted once. V and J are TRBV10-3 and TRBJ2-3, with 11 bases that match TRBD2. V gave up 1 base and J gave up 14 bases; unmatched junction bases: 14. CDR3 length: 16 amino acids. Germline V CDR1 and CDR2: ENHRY, SYGVKD. CDR3 sequence (DNA): TGTGCCATCAGTGAGTTCGGAGGCCTAGCGGGAGGATACGCGTATTTT. This sequence encodes CAISEFGGLAGGYAYF.

This clonotype was seen more than once but under ten times. One end of the junction is discordant with germline, which a read error may explain. The rearrangement joins TRBV7-2 to TRBJ2-3; the D gene is possibly TRBD1 (6 bases). Germline V CDR1 and CDR2: SGHTA, FQGNSA. The CDR3 is made up of 12 amino acids. CDR3: CASRRGTETQYF. In DNA, the CDR3 is TGTGCCAGCCGCAGGGGCACAGAGACGCAGTATTTT.

This chain joins TRBV7-9 and TRBJ2-7; 14 bases are shared with TRBD2. This CDR3 is 16 amino acids long. Looked up from germline, CDR1 is SEHNR and CDR2 is FQNEAQ (reference sequence). The trim removed 5 bases at V and 0 bases at J, leaving 3 bases unmatched. CDR3 amino acids: CASSPGTSGSSYEQYF. CDR3 nucleotides: TGTGCCAGCAGCCCCGGGACTAGCGGGAGCTCCTACGAGCAGTACTTC. The full variable domain, with the rest looked up from reference TRBV7-9 and TRBJ2-7, is DTGVSQNPRHKITKRGQNVTFRCDPISEHNRLYWYRQTLGQGPEFLTYFQNEAQLEKSRLLSDRFSAERPKGSFSTLEIQRTEQGDSAMYLCASSPGTSGSSYEQYFGPGTRLTVT.

This clonotype was observed once. The V gene is TRBV27, the J gene TRBJ2-3, with D uncertain. This CDR3 spans 15 amino acids. Germline V gene lookup returns CDR1 MNHEY and CDR2 SMNVEV (reference sequence). The germline V and J ends were trimmed by 5 bases and 2 bases, with 14 bases remaining between them. CDR3 loop: CASSLYKTYTDTQYF. The CDR3 bases are TGTGCCAGCAGTCTTTACAAGACTTACACAGATACGCAGTATTTT.

V is TRBV6-1 and J is TRBJ1-5; D possibly corresponds to TRBD1 (5 bases). CDR3 length equals 13 residues. Trimming took 4 bases from V and 4 from J, leaving 8 bases between them. The germline V gene has CDR1 MNHNS and CDR2 SASEGT. The CDR3 DNA follows: TGTGCCAGCAGTGGGTGGGGGAATCAGCCCCAGCATTTT. Protein: CASSGWGNQPQHF.

This clonotype was seen more than once but under ten times. The genes are TRBV12-3 or TRBV12-4 and TRBJ2-5, with 10 bases that match TRBD1. CDR3 length: 17 residues. With 6 bases clipped from V and 2 bases from J, the junction kept 12 bases outside the gene matches. CDR3 sequence reads: CASSNQGQGISQETQYF. CDR3 nucleotide sequence: TGTGCCAGCAGCAACCAGGGACAGGGGATATCTCAAGAGACCCAGTACTTC.

The J gene is TRBJ2-2, the V gene TRBV6-5, with 13 nucleotides matching TRBD2. The CDR3 runs to 16 residues. The germline V gene has CDR1 MNHEY and CDR2 SVGAGI. V lost 3 bases to trimming and J lost 6 bases; unmatched junction nucleotides: 4. This CDR3 is CASSYLTSGRPGELFF. Written as DNA, the CDR3 is TGTGCCAGCAGTTATCTGACTAGCGGGAGGCCCGGGGAGCTGTTTTTT.

The chain couples TRBV18 to TRBJ1-5; possibly TRBD1 for D (5 bases). Trimming removed 3 bases at V and 5 bases at J, with 14 bases between. The length of the CDR3 is 15 residues. Germline V gives CDR1 KGHSH, CDR2 LQKENI. The CDR3 DNA reads as TGTGCCAGCTCACCTCGCGAGGGGTTTGATCAGCCCCAGCATTTT. Its protein product is CASSPREGFDQPQHF.

CDR3 sequence (DNA): TGTGCCAGCAGTCCGACGACAGGGAACCGCGAGCAGTACTTC. Residues: CASSPTTGNREQYF. The V and J genes are TRBV6-6 and TRBJ2-5, with 7 bases lining up with TRBD1. The DNA end is a closer match to TRBJ2-7, so the J assignment may be wrong. Germline loops: CDR1 MNHNY, CDR2 SVGAGI (reference sequence). This CDR3 spans 14 amino acids.

The genes are TRBV2 and TRBJ2-7, with D possibly matching TRBD2 (5 bases). Gene TRBJ2-5 matches the end of the DNA better, so the J call may be wrong. Germline-derived CDR1 and CDR2 are SNHLY and FYNNEI. The CDR3 has 12 amino acids. The CDR3 here is CAGAVVAETQYF. The CDR3 DNA is TGTGCCGGAGCGGTGGTTGCTGAGACCCAGTACTTC.

This chain connects TRBV10-3 to TRBJ2-2; TRBD2 is a possible D gene (5 bases). Germline lookup yields CDR1 ENHRY and CDR2 SYGVKD. V lost 0 bases and J lost 1, with 12 bases in between. This CDR3 is built from 17 residues. CDR3 DNA: TGTGCCATCAGTGAGTCCTTGGAGGCCCTGAACACCGGGGAGCTGTTTTTT. Protein: CAISESLEALNTGELFF.

This chain uses TRBV5-1 with TRBJ2-3; D might be TRBD1 or TRBD2, each matching 5 bases. Trimming shortened V by 0 bases and J by 14 bases, and 19 bases separated the two germline ends. The CDR3 length is 14 residues. Germline loops: CDR1 SGHRS, CDR2 YFSETQ. The CDR3 nucleotides are TGCGCCAGCAGCTTGGGAAGGGACGGCAGATACGCGTATTTT. Translated, it gives CASSLGRDGRYAYF. The variable domain in full, completed from reference TRBV5-1 and TRBJ2-3, reads KAGVTQTPRYLIKTRGQQVTLSCSPISGHRSVSWYQQTPGQGLQFLFEYFSETQRNKGNFPGRFSGRQFSNSRSEMNVSTLELGDSALYLCASSLGRDGRYAYFGPGTRLTVL.

This sequence joins TRBV29-1 and TRBJ1-4, with D perhaps TRBD1 (6 bases). CDR1 and CDR2 from the germline V gene are SQVTM and ANQGSEA. V lost 4 bases and J 3 bases, leaving 15 bases between the germline ends. This CDR3 has 15 residues. The CDR3: CSVARSGAPNEKLFF. Here the CDR3 DNA reads TGCAGCGTTGCCCGCTCAGGGGCCCCTAATGAAAAACTGTTTTTT.

This chain joins TRBV28 and TRBJ2-3; 8 bases line up with TRBD2. Germline CDR1 and CDR2: MDHEN and SYDVKM. V dropped 6 bases and J dropped 2; count of bases not matched to a gene: 19. This CDR3 spans 19 amino acids. In DNA, the CDR3 is TGTGCCAGCAGCGCTAGCGGGTATCTGGTAAAGGGGTCCACAGATACGCAGTATTTT. It is translated as CASSASGYLVKGSTDTQYF.

The chain couples TRBV6-2 or TRBV6-3 to TRBJ2-3, with 8 bases matching TRBD1. Germline V lookup: CDR1 MNHEY, CDR2 SVGEGT. With 0 bases clipped from V and 2 bases from J, the junction kept 7 bases outside the gene matches. The CDR3 has 17 residues. The CDR3 region is CASSYSRQGRTTDTQYF. The CDR3 nucleotides read TGTGCCAGCAGTTACTCCCGACAGGGGCGAACCACAGATACGCAGTATTTT.

About this clonotype: The junction departs from the called germline gene at one end, perhaps through a read error. The V gene is TRBV4-1, the J gene TRBJ2-6; 7 positions match TRBD1. This CDR3 is 13 amino acids long. Germline CDR1 is MGHRA and CDR2 is YSYEKL. CDR3: CASSLSNRDRLYF. The CDR3 DNA follows: TGCGCCAGCAGCCTCTCCAATCGGGACAGACTGTACTTC.

This rearrangement joins TRBV20-1 to TRBJ2-5; no definite D call. The CDR3 extends over 12 amino acids. V was pared by 0 bases and J by 11 bases, with 13 bases between. CDR1 and CDR2 (germline): DFQATT, SNEGSKA (reference sequence). Here the CDR3 DNA reads TGCAGTGCTAGAGATCCCTGGAATGAGCAGTACTTC. Translation gives CSARDPWNEQYF.

This clonotype was observed a handful of times. The chain recombines TRBV20-1 with TRBJ2-7, with D hard to call. Germline lookup yields CDR1 DFQATT and CDR2 SNEGSKA (reference sequence). Between the trimmed V and J ends, which lost 4 bases and 1 base, there was a span of 11 bases. The length of the CDR3 is 13 residues. CDR3 amino acids: CSATSDGSYEQYF. The CDR3 DNA is TGCAGTGCTACCTCCGACGGATCCTACGAGCAGTACTTC.

This clonotype was counted between two and nine times. The CDR3 region is CASIPGLAGLKQYF. The CDR3 DNA follows: TGTGCCAGCATTCCGGGACTAGCGGGTTTGAAGCAGTACTTC. The chain employs TRBV2 and TRBJ2-4, with TRBD2 matching over 12 bases. The CDR3 sequence is 14 residues long. Germline values: CDR1 SNHLY, CDR2 FYNNEI. V lost 7 bases and J lost 13; bases outside the gene matches: 11.

The table lists this clonotype with a count of one. The CDR3 does not end in the conserved phenylalanine or tryptophan, so this is likely a read error. The CDR3 protein is CASSVAAGASYEQYS. The CDR3 DNA reads as TGTGCCAGCAGCGTAGCGGCGGGAGCCTCCTACGAGCAGTACTCC. The rearrangement uses TRBV9 and TRBJ2-7; 7 bases fit TRBD2. The CDR3 contains 15 residues. The germline gives CDR1 SGDLS, CDR2 YYNGEE. The V and J ends lost 0 bases and 0 bases, in that order; junction bases with no gene match: 3.

This chain uses TRBV7-2 with TRBJ1-2; 9 bases map to TRBD1. Germline loops: CDR1 SGHTA, CDR2 FQGNSA. Losses at the gene ends were 5 bases for V and 3 bases for J; bases not matched to a gene: 10. This CDR3 contains 16 residues. In nucleotides, the CDR3 is TGTGCCAGCAGCCACCTAAGGGGACAGGGAGACTATGGCTACACCTTC. It translates to CASSHLRGQGDYGYTF.

Remarks on this clonotype: At one end the junction does not follow the germline gene, possibly because of a read error. The chain combines TRBV20-1 with TRBJ2-7; 9 bases are shared with TRBD2. Germline V lookup: CDR1 DFQATT, CDR2 SNEGSKA (reference sequence). The CDR3 length is 15 residues. As DNA, the CDR3 is TGCAGTGCTAGAGACCGAGCGGGAGGCGGCTACGTGCAGTACTTC. This sequence encodes CSARDRAGGGYVQYF.

The chain combines TRBV6-1 with TRBJ2-3, with 7 bases lining up with TRBD1. Germline V gene sequence: CDR1 MNHNS, CDR2 SASEGT. The CDR3 is 15 residues long. The ends lost 3 bases at V and 2 bases at J; junction bases unmatched: 5. The CDR3 protein is CASSDRDRATDTQYF. CDR3 nucleotides: TGTGCCAGCAGTGACCGGGACAGAGCCACAGATACGCAGTATTTT.

The V call is TRBV27, the J call TRBJ2-5; no reliable D call. V shed 5 bases and J shed 11 bases, with 15 bases lying between them. Germline V gene sequence: CDR1 MNHEY, CDR2 SMNVEV (reference sequence). This CDR3 spans 12 amino acids. In nucleotides, the CDR3 is TGTGCCAGCAGTAGGACCTACAATGAGCAGTACTTC. Encoded protein: CASSRTYNEQYF.

The rearrangement links TRBV6-1 to TRBJ2-4; TRBD1 agrees at 9 bases. The CDR3 totals 12 residues. V lost 8 bases, J lost 7 bases, and 3 bases stayed unmatched. CDR1 and CDR2 (germline): MNHNS, SASEGT. CDR3 region: CASLGTGNIQYF. DNA of the CDR3: TGTGCCAGCTTAGGGACAGGGAACATTCAGTACTTC.

This clonotype was counted between two and nine times. The chain combines TRBV12-3 or TRBV12-4 with TRBJ2-1; 13 bases line up with TRBD2. Unmatched junction bases numbered 0, after V lost 6 bases and J lost 4 bases. The CDR3 spans 14 residues. The chain's CDR3 is CASRLAGGYNEQFF. Written as DNA, the CDR3 is TGTGCCAGCAGACTAGCGGGAGGGTACAATGAGCAGTTCTTC.

In this sample, this clonotype turned up a few times. The chain couples TRBV29-1 to TRBJ1-6, with 9 bases that match TRBD1. Germline V lookup: CDR1 SQVTM, CDR2 ANQGSEA. J was trimmed by 3 bases and V by 7 bases; bases with no gene match: 7. This CDR3 region has 15 residues. In nucleotides, the CDR3 is TGCAGCGCACGGACAGGGGAGAACTATAATTCACCCCTCCACTTT. Protein sequence: CSARTGENYNSPLHF.

The chain employs TRBV28 and TRBJ2-1; TRBD1 aligns across 8 bases. The DNA end favors TRBJ2-7, so the J call may be wrong. CDR1 and CDR2 (germline): MDHEN, SYDVKM. The length of the CDR3 is 15 residues. In nucleotides, the CDR3 is TGTGCCAGCAGTTACAGGGGGAACTCCTACAATGAGCAGTACTTC. This translates into CASSYRGNSYNEQYF.

On this clonotype: Germline and junction disagree at one end, which may indicate a read error. The chain has TRBV4-1 and TRBJ1-2; D unresolved. The germline V gene has CDR1 MGHRA and CDR2 YSYEKL. The CDR3 length is 16 residues. CDR3 nucleotides: TGCGCCAGCAGCCAAGAAGGTGTAGGGATTGGGTATGACTACACCTTC. Amino acids: CASSQEGVGIGYDYTF.